These 8 T cell receptor beta chains were sequenced from one sample in a study of vaccination effects on CD4 cells after COVID-19. The ViraFEST assay expanded antigen-specific CD4+ T cells with viral peptide pools before sequencing. Having been cultured for roughly 9 days, the cells underwent CD4+ T cell isolation. The method was immunoSEQ multiplex PCR; TCRdb's version includes in-frame clones alone and lacks a portion of them. The sample consists of approximately 54,000 clones, around 86% of them appearing once. These receptors have no identified antigens. The sequencing here drew on CD4+ T cells from PBMCs cultured with HCoV-229E spike peptides, taken before COVID-19 vaccination. The receptor source for this set is a human donor who received a COVID-19 vaccine.

The chain joins TRBV11-2 to TRBJ1-3; D may be TRBD1 (5 bases). Germline CDR1 is SGHAT and CDR2 is FQNNGV. The CDR3 loop spans 14 amino acids. V was shortened by 5 bases and J by 8 bases, with 16 bases between the two germline ends. The CDR3 bases are TGTGCCAGCAGCCCATGGGGGGGTCGGGACACCATATATTTT. Translation: CASSPWGGRDTIYF.

On this clone itself: A junction end diverges from the germline sequence, so it may reflect a read error. V gene TRBV6-6 combines with J gene TRBJ1-2; D perhaps matches TRBD1 (6 bases). From germline, CDR1 is MNHNY and CDR2 SVGAGI (reference sequence). This CDR3 comprises 16 residues. The CDR3 loop reads CASTYDRSDANYGYTF. CDR3 bases: TGTGCCAGCACTTACGACAGGTCCGATGCTAACTATGGCTACACCTTC.

The chain carries TRBV7-2 and TRBJ1-1; D uncertain. V dropped 4 bases and J dropped 1 base, with 13 bases sitting between them. Germline V gene lookup returns CDR1 SGHTA and CDR2 FQGNSA. The CDR3 has 15 residues. The CDR3 reads CASSSKESGNTEAFF. The CDR3 DNA reads as TGTGCCAGCAGCTCCAAGGAGAGCGGGAACACTGAAGCTTTCTTT.

The genes are TRBV9 and TRBJ1-1, with D perhaps matching TRBD1 (5 bases). Germline V gene sequence: CDR1 SGDLS, CDR2 YYNGEE. Deletions cut 4 bases from V and 3 bases from J, with 10 bases between. This CDR3 spans 13 amino acids. In nucleotides, the CDR3 is TGTGCCAGCAGCTTCAGGGAGCACACTGAAGCTTTCTTT. It codes for CASSFREHTEAFF.

The chain joins TRBV10-3 to TRBJ1-5, with D perhaps matching TRBD1 (6 bases). Between the trimmed V and J ends, which lost 9 bases and 4 bases, there was a span of 10 bases. This CDR3 has 12 residues. Germline CDR1 reads ENHRY; CDR2 reads SYGVKD. In DNA form, the CDR3 reads TGTGCCATAGGACAGCAGAATCAGCCCCAGCATTTT. Translating gives CAIGQQNQPQHF.

The rearrangement links TRBV19 to TRBJ2-2; either TRBD1 or TRBD2 may fit D (5 bases each). CDR1 LNHDA and CDR2 SQIVND come from the germline V gene (reference sequence). This CDR3 contains 16 residues. The V gene lost 7 bases and the J gene lost 0 bases, with 15 bases spanning the gap. This CDR3 is CASTPRGGSNTGELFF. The CDR3, as DNA: TGTGCCAGTACCCCTCGGGGCGGGTCGAACACCGGGGAGCTGTTTTTT.

The V and J genes are TRBV29-1 and TRBJ1-2, with TRBD1 identical over 9 bases. The length of the CDR3 is 14 residues. The junction had 9 bases not matched to a gene; V was cut back by 6 bases and J by 4 bases. Germline V lookup: CDR1 SQVTM, CDR2 ANQGSEA. The DNA of the CDR3 is TGCAGCGTGAGTCGGACAGGGGAAAGCTATGGCTACACCTTC. As protein: CSVSRTGESYGYTF.

This chain uses TRBV6-5 with TRBJ1-2; TRBD1 agrees at 11 bases. The CDR3 has 16 amino acids. Per germline, CDR1 MNHEY and CDR2 SVGAGI. V gave up 0 bases and J gave up 4 bases; unmatched junction bases: 4. The CDR3 sequence is CASSYSRTGGFYGYTF. In DNA form, the CDR3 reads TGTGCCAGCAGTTACTCTAGGACAGGGGGCTTCTATGGCTACACCTTC.